These 16 T cell receptor beta chains came from one sample sequenced in a study of blood T cells in healthy people across ages. For the second PCR, which ran for about 7 to 11 cycles, a sample-barcoded 5' primer and a J-beta primer mix were used. In TCRdb, the 5' RACE reads were re-called with MiXCR into one record per CDR3 protein. The data show hundreds of thousands of distinct CDR3 sequences, with around half seen just once and approximately 32% held by the top ten. The material sequenced was blood. Source of these receptors: a woman aged 55-70 years in good health.

On this clonotype itself: A much larger clonotype is one base distant, so this may be a read error. The rearrangement links TRBV6-2 or TRBV6-3 to TRBJ1-2; D remains unclear. Germline V gene lookup returns CDR1 MNHEY and CDR2 SVGEGT. Deletions cut 6 bases from V and 3 bases from J, with 11 bases between. The CDR3 is made up of 13 amino acids. The CDR3 is CASSYKADYGYTF. As DNA, the CDR3 is TGTGCCAGCAGCTATAAAGCTGACTATGGCTACACCTTC.

In its sample, this clonotype was seen many times. The rearrangement links TRBV20-1 to TRBJ2-5; D remains unclear. Trimming cost V 7 bases and J 5 bases, with 17 bases left between them. The CDR3 runs 13 residues. Looked up from germline, CDR1 is DFQATT and CDR2 is SNEGSKA (reference sequence). The CDR3 DNA sequence: TGCAGTGTTTTGGACGGGCACATGGAGACCCAGTACTTC. It specifies CSVLDGHMETQYF.

The V call is TRBV4-1, the J call TRBJ2-4, with 10 bases lining up with TRBD2. V dropped 0 bases and J dropped 4; count of bases not matched to a gene: 9. Germline values: CDR1 MGHRA, CDR2 YSYEKL. CDR3 size: 18 residues. The chain's CDR3 is CASSQDRLAGVGKNIQYF. DNA of the CDR3: TGCGCCAGCAGCCAAGATCGGCTAGCGGGAGTAGGAAAAAACATTCAGTACTTC.

V usage is TRBV5-1 and J usage is TRBJ2-6; a weak D match, TRBD1 (6 bases). Germline V CDR1 and CDR2: SGHRS, YFSETQ. The V and J ends lost 4 bases and 0 bases respectively, with 11 bases between them. This CDR3 is built from 16 residues. CDR3 loop: CASSGGQSSGANVLTF. CDR3 nucleotide sequence: TGCGCCAGCAGCGGCGGACAGAGCTCTGGGGCCAACGTCCTGACTTTC.

This clonotype was observed once. The V and J genes are TRBV4-3 and TRBJ2-7; weak D call: TRBD2 (6 bases). CDR1 is LGHNA, CDR2 YSLEER, per germline. Trimming removed 0 bases from V and 1 base from J, with 10 bases in between. The CDR3 is made up of 15 amino acids. In DNA form, the CDR3 reads TGCGCCAGCAGCCAAGATCTAGCGTTTTCCTACGAGCAGTACTTC. As protein: CASSQDLAFSYEQYF.

The chain uses TRBV6-6 and TRBJ2-7, with 14 bases fitting TRBD2. Matching the DNA end better, TRBJ2-5 makes the J call doubtful. The germline V gene has CDR1 MNHNY and CDR2 SVGAGI (reference sequence). CDR3 length: 16 amino acids. CDR3 region: CASSYPGLAGGETQYF. The CDR3 DNA follows: TGTGCCAGCAGTTACCCCGGACTAGCGGGAGGAGAGACCCAGTACTTC.

The V call is TRBV25-1, the J call TRBJ2-1, with D perhaps TRBD2 (5 bases). The length of the CDR3 is 14 residues. Germline V CDR1 and CDR2: MGHDK, SYGVNS. V lost 3 bases and J 5 bases, leaving 11 bases between the germline ends. The CDR3 sequence: CASSDPTEDNEQFF. The CDR3, as DNA: TGTGCCAGCAGTGACCCGACGGAGGACAATGAGCAGTTCTTC.

This chain uses TRBV6-1 with TRBJ1-5; the match to TRBD1 covers 10 bases. This CDR3 has 16 residues. Germline CDR1 reads MNHNS; CDR2 reads SASEGT. Losses at the gene ends were 3 bases for V and 0 bases for J; bases not matched to a gene: 2. The CDR3: CASSEGTGDSNQPQHF. CDR3 nucleotide sequence: TGTGCCAGCAGTGAGGGGACAGGGGATAGCAATCAGCCCCAGCATTTT.

This chain connects TRBV4-3 to TRBJ2-4; D could derive from TRBD1 or TRBD2 (5 bases each). The J call could be wrong; TRBJ2-7 is a better fit for the DNA end. CDR1 LGHNA and CDR2 YSLEER come from the germline V gene. CDR3 length equals 15 residues. CDR3 loop: CASSQAAGATYEQYF. The DNA for the CDR3 is TGCGCCAGCAGCCAAGCAGCCGGGGCCACATACGAGCAGTACTTC.

This clonotype has more than one count but fewer than ten. The genes are TRBV29-1 and TRBJ1-2; D gene uncertain. The CDR3 sequence is 12 residues long. V was shortened by 3 bases and J by 2 bases, with 7 bases between the two germline ends. Per the germline V gene, CDR1 is SQVTM and CDR2 is ANQGSEA. The DNA of the CDR3 is TGCAGCGTTGAGCATATGAACTATGGCTACACCTTC. Its protein product is CSVEHMNYGYTF.

Concerning this clonotype itself: The junction departs from the called germline gene at one end, perhaps through a read error. The rearrangement joins TRBV28 to TRBJ2-7; TRBD1 matches 7 bases. The germline V gene encodes CDR1 MDHEN and CDR2 SYDVKM. The CDR3 has 15 amino acids. The CDR3 is CASSPAARQGYERYF. CDR3 coding DNA: TGTGCCAGCAGTCCCGCAGCCCGACAGGGCTACGAGCGGTACTTC.

This chain joins TRBV28 and TRBJ2-7; D is unclear. V gave up 5 bases and J gave up 2 bases, with 10 bases separating them. The CDR3 loop spans 13 amino acids. Germline-derived CDR1 and CDR2 are MDHEN and SYDVKM. Written as DNA, the CDR3 is TGTGCCAGCAGTGTATCCCCCACCTACGAGCAGTACTTC. Encoded protein: CASSVSPTYEQYF.

There are many counts of this clonotype. The rearrangement uses TRBV6-6 and TRBJ2-3, with D tentatively TRBD2 (5 bases). This CDR3 is 12 amino acids long. V dropped 5 bases and J dropped 9 bases, with 12 bases sitting between them. Per germline, CDR1 MNHNY and CDR2 SVGAGI (reference sequence). The CDR3 loop is CASSPSPTTQYF. CDR3 coding DNA: TGTGCCAGCAGTCCTAGCCCAACCACGCAGTATTTT.

The gene calls are TRBV20-1 and TRBJ2-7; D uncertain. Germline V lookup: CDR1 DFQATT, CDR2 SNEGSKA (reference sequence). The CDR3 length is 15 residues. Trimming cost V 6 bases and J 7 bases, with 25 bases left between them. CDR3 loop: CSAPKGQSGKGEQYF. The CDR3 nucleotides read TGCAGTGCCCCTAAGGGCCAGTCCGGAAAGGGTGAGCAGTACTTC.

The CDR3 sequence: CASSLGDWLARETQYF. DNA of the CDR3: TGTGCCAGCAGCTTAGGGGATTGGCTAGCGAGAGAGACCCAGTACTTC. This chain uses TRBV5-5 with TRBJ2-5, with D tentatively TRBD2 (6 bases). From germline, CDR1 is SGHKS and CDR2 YYEKEE (reference sequence). The CDR3 runs to 16 residues. Trimming pared 2 bases from V and 4 bases from J, leaving 18 bases between. The whole variable domain, filled in from reference TRBV5-5 and TRBJ2-5, reads DAGVTQSPTHLIKTRGQQVTLRCSPISGHKSVSWYQQVLGQGPQFIFQYYEKEERGRGNFPDRFSARQFPNYSSELNVNALLLGDSALYLCASSLGDWLARETQYFGPGTRLLVL.

This clonotype was observed a few times. The CDR3 DNA follows: TGCAGTGCTAAGACAGTTTCGCCGTCCTACGAGCAGTACTTC. Translation gives CSAKTVSPSYEQYF. The chain employs TRBV20-1 and TRBJ2-7, with a weak D call TRBD1 (5 bases). The CDR3 spans 14 residues. The germline gives CDR1 DFQATT, CDR2 SNEGSKA (reference sequence). The germline V and J ends were trimmed by 4 bases and 1 base, with 14 bases remaining between them.